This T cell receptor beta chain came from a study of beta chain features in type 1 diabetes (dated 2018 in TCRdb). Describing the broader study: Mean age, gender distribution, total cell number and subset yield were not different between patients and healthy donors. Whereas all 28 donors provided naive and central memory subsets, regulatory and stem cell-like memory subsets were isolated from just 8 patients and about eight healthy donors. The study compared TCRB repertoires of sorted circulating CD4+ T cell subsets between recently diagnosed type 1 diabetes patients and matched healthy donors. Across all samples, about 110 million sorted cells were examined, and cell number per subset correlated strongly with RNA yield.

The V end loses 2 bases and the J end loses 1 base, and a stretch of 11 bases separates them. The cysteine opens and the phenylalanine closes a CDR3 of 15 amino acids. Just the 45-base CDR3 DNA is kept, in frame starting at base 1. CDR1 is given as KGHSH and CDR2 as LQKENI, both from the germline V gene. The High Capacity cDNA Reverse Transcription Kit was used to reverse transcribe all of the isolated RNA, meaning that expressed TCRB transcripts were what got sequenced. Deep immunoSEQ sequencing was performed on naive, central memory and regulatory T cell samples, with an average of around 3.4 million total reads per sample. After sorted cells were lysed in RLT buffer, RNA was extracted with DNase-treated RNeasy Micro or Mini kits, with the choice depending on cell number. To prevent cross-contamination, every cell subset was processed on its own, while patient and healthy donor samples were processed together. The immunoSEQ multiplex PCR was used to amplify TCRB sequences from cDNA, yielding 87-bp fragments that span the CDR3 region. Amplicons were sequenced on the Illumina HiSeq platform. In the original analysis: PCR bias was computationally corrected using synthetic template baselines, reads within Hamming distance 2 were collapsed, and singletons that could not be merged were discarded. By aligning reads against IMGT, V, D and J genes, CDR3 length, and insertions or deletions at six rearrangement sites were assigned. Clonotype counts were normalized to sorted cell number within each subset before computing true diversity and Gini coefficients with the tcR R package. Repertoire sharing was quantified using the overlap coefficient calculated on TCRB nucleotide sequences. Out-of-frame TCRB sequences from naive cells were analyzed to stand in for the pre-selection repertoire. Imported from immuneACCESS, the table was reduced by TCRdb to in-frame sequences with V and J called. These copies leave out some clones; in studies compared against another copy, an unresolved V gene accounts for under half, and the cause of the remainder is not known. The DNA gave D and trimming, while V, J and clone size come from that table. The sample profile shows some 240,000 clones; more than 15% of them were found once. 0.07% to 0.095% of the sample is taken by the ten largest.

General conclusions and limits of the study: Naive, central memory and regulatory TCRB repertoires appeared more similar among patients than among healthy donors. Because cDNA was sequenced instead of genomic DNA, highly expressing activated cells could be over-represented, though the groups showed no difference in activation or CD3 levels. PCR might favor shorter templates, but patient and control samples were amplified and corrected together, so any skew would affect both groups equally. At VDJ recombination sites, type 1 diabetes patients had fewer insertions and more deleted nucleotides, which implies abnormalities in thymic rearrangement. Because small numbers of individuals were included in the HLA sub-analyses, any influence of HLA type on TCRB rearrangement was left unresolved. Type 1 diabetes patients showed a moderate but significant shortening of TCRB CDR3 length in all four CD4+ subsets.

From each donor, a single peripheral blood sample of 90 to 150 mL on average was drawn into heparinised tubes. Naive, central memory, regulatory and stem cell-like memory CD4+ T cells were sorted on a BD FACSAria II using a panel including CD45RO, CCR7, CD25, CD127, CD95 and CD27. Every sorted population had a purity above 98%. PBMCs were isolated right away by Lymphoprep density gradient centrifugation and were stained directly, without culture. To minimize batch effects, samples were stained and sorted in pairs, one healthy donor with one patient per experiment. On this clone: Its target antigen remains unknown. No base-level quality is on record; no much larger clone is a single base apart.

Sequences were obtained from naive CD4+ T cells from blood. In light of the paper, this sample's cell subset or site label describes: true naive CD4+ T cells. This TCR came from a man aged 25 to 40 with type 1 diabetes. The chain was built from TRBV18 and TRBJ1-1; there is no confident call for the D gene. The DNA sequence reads TGTGCCAGCTCACCAACAGAAGTTACGAACACTGAAGCTTTCTTT. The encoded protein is CASSPTEVTNTEAFF.